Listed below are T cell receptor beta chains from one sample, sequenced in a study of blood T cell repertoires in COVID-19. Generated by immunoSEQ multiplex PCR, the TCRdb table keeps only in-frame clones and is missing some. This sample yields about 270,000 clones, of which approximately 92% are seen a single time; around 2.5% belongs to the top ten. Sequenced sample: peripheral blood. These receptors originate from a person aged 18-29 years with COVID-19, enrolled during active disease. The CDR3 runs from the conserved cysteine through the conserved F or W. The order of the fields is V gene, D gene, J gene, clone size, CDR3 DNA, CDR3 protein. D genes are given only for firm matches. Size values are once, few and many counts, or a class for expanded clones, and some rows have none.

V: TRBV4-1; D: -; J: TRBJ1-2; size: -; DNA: TGCGCCAGCAGCCAAGGGGTAAGGGGGTATGGCTACACCTTC; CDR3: CASSQGVRGYGYTF
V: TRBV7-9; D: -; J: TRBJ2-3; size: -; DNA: TGTGCCAGCAGCTTCGCGGGTAGCACAGATACGCAGTATTTT; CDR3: CASSFAGSTDTQYF
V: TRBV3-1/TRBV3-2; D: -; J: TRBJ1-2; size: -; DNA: TGTGCCAGCAGCCAAGCGGGAGGCCTTGGCTACACCTTC; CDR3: CASSQAGGLGYTF
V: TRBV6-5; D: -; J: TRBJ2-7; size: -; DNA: TGTGCCAGCAGTCTAGTTCAGGGTTTAGGGTACGAGCAGTACTTC; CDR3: CASSLVQGLGYEQYF
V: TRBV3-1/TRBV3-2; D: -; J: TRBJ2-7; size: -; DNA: TGTGCCAGCAGCCAGGGACTTCCCTCCTACGAGCAGTACTTC; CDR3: CASSQGLPSYEQYF
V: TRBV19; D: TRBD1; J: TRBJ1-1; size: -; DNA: TGTGCCAGTAGTGGGCCGGGACAGGGGGACACTGAAGCTTTCTTT; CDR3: CASSGPGQGDTEAFF
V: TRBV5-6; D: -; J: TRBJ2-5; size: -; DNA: TGTGCCAGCAGCTTGTATCTGGCTTTCAAAGAGACCCAGTACTTC; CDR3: CASSLYLAFKETQYF
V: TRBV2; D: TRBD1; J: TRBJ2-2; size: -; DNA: TGTGCCAGCAGGGGGACAGTTGTCACCGGGGAGCTGTTTTTT; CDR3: CASRGTVVTGELFF
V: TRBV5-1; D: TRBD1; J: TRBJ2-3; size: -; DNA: TGCGCCAGCAGCGCCGGGACAGACTACGATACGCAGTATTTT; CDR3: CASSAGTDYDTQYF
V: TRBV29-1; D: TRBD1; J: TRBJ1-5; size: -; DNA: TGCAGCGTGGGGACAGGGAATAGCAATCAGCCCCAGCATTTT; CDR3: CSVGTGNSNQPQHF
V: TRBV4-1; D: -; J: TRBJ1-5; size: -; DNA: TGCGCCAGCAGCCAAGGAGGTACGGGAGGCAATCAGCCCCAGCATTTT; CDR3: CASSQGGTGGNQPQHF
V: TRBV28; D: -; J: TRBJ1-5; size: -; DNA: TGTGCCAGCAGTTTTGGCCAGCCCCAGCATTTT; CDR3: CASSFGQPQHF
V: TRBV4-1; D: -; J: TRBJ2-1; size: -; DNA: TGCGCCAGCAGCCAAGATCGAGGTAGCTATGAGCAGTTCTTC; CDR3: CASSQDRGSYEQFF
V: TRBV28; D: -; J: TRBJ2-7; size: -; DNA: TGTGCCAGCACGTTAGCGGAAGTCCCCTACGAGCAGTACTTC; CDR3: CASTLAEVPYEQYF
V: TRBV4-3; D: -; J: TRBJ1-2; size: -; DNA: TGCGCCAGCAGCCAAGATATTGGAGGTGGTGGCTACACCTTC; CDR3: CASSQDIGGGGYTF
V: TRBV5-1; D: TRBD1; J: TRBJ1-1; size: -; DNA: TGCGCCAGCAGCTCGACAGGGGGCGATACTGAAGCTTTCTTT; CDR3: CASSSTGGDTEAFF
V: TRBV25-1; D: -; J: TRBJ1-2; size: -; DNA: TGTGCCAGCAGTACCCCGGCGGTCAAAACTAACTATGGCTACACCTTC; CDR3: CASSTPAVKTNYGYTF
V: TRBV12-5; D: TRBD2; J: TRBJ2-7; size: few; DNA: TGTGCTAGTGGTTCGGGACTAGGATTGAATTACGAGCAGTACTTC; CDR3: CASGSGLGLNYEQYF
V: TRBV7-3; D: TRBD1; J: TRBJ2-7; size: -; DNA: TGTGCCAGCAGCCGGGACAGAAACTACGAGCAGTACTTC; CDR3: CASSRDRNYEQYF
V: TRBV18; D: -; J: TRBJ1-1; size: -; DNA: TGTGCCAGCTCACCGGGACACTCGAACACTGAAGCTTTCTTT; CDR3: CASSPGHSNTEAFF
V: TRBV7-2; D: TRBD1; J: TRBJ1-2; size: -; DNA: TGTGCCAGCAGCTTAGGACAGGGGTGGGGTGGCTACACCTTC; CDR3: CASSLGQGWGGYTF
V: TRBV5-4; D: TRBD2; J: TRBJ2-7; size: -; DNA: TGTGCCAGCAGCCGTCCTGGGGAGGGCCATAACGAGCAGTACTTC; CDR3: CASSRPGEGHNEQYF
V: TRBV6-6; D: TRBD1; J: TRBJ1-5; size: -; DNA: TGTGCCAGCAGCCCAGACGCAACCGGGACAGGGGGCTCTAGCAATCAGCCCCAGCATTTT; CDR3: CASSPDATGTGGSSNQPQHF
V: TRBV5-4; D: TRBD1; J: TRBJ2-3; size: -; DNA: TGTGCCAGCAGGCGTGACAGGGCTAGCGATACGCAGTATTTT; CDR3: CASRRDRASDTQYF
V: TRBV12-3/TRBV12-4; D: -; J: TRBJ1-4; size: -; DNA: TGTGCCAGCAGTTTACGGGCAGGGGAAAAACTGTTTTTT; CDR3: CASSLRAGEKLFF
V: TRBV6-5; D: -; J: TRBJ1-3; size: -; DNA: TGTGCCAGCGCTATTGGGAGCTCTGGAAACACCATATATTTT; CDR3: CASAIGSSGNTIYF
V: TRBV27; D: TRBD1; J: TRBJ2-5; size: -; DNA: TGTGCCAGCAGTTCCCCGGGACAGGGTATATATCAAGAGACCCAGTACTTC; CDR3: CASSSPGQGIYQETQYF
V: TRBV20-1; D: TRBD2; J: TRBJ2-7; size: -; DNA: TGCAGTGCTAGTGCGGGAGAGCCCTACGAGCAGTACTTC; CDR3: CSASAGEPYEQYF
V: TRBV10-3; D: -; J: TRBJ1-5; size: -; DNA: TGTGCCATCAGTGATTCCGGACAGTCTAGCAATCAGCCCCAGCATTTT; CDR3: CAISDSGQSSNQPQHF
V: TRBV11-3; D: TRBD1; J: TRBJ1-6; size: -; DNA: TGTGCCAGCAGCCGAAACGGGACAGTTTGGGCTTATAATTCACCCCTCCACTTT; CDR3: CASSRNGTVWAYNSPLHF
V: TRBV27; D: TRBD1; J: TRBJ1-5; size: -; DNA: TGTGCCAGCAGTCCAGGGACAGGGAATCAGCCCCAGCATTTT; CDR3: CASSPGTGNQPQHF
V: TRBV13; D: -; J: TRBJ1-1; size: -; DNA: TGTGCCAGCAGCCAACGACTCACTGAAGCTTTCTTT; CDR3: CASSQRLTEAFF
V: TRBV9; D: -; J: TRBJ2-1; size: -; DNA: TGTGCCAGCAGCGTAGAGGTGCGGCCTTACAATGAGCAGTTCTTC; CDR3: CASSVEVRPYNEQFF
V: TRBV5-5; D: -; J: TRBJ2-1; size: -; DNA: TGTGCCAGCAGCTTGGCGGGGGATGTAAAAGGCAATGAGCAGTTCTTC; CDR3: CASSLAGDVKGNEQFF
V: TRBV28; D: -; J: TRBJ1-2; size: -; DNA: TGTGCCAGCAGACCCGGGGCTAACTATGGCTACACCTTC; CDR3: CASRPGANYGYTF
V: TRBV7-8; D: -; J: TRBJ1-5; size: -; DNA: TGTGCCAGCAGCTTAATGGGGGCGGATAGCAATCAGCCCCAGCATTTT; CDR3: CASSLMGADSNQPQHF
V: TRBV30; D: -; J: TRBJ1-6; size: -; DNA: TGTGCCTGGAGTGTCCTTAATTCACCCCTCCACTTT; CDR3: CAWSVLNSPLHF
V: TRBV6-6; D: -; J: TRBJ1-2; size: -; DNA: TGTGCCAGCAGCCCCCCGGACAGTACGGGGTATGGCTACACCTTC; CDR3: CASSPPDSTGYGYTF
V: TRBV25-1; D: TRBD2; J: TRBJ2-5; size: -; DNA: TGTGCCAGCAGTGGTCTAGCGCTAGCGGGAGTAGAGACCCAGTACTTC; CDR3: CASSGLALAGVETQYF
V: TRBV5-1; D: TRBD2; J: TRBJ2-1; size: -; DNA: TGCGCCAGCAGCGCCCTAGCGGGAGCGGGCAATGAGCAGTTCTTC; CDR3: CASSALAGAGNEQFF
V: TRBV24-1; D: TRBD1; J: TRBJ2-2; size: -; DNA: TGTGCCACCTCCCTCAGCGGGACAGGGCACGGGGAGCTGTTTTTT; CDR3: CATSLSGTGHGELFF
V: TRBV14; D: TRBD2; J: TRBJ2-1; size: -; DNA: TGTGCCAGCAGCCAAGATGGACTAGGGAATGAGCAGTTCTTC; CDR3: CASSQDGLGNEQFF
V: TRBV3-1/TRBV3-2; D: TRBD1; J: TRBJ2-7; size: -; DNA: TGTGCCAGCAGCCAAGATAGGAGGGACAGGGGTTCCTACGAGCAGTACTTC; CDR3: CASSQDRRDRGSYEQYF
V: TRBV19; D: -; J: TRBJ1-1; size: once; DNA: TGTGCCAGTAGTATCGGGGTTACTGAAGCTTTCTTT; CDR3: CASSIGVTEAFF
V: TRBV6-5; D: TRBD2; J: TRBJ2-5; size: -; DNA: TGTGCCCGCAGAGTCTTAGCGGGGGGGGGAGAGACCCAGTACTTC; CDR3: CARRVLAGGGETQYF
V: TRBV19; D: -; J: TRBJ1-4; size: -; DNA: TGTGCCAGTAGTATGGGACACTCAACTAATGAAAAACTGTTTTTT; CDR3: CASSMGHSTNEKLFF
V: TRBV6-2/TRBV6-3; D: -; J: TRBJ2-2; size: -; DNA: TGTGCCAGCAGTTACCGGCGGGACAGTGAACCGGACACCGGGGAGCTGTTTTTT; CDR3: CASSYRRDSEPDTGELFF
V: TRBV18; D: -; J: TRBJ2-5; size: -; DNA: TGTGCCAGCTCACCGGGTCGCGGCCAAGAGACCCAGTACTTC; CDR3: CASSPGRGQETQYF
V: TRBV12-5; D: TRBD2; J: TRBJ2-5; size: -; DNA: TGTGCTAGTGGGCCGAGCGGGAGTGAGACCCAGTACTTC; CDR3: CASGPSGSETQYF
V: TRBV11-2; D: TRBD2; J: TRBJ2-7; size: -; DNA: TGTGCCAGCAGAAGCAGCGGGAGTTATTACGAGCAGTACTTC; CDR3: CASRSSGSYYEQYF
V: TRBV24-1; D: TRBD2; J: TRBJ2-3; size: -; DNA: TGTGCCACCAGTGATTTCGGGACTAGGAGTTTCGGTACGCAGTATTTT; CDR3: CATSDFGTRSFGTQYF
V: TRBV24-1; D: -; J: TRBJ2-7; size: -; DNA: TGTGCCACCTCCAGTGGGGCAGGGATGTCCTACGAGCAGTACTTC; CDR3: CATSSGAGMSYEQYF
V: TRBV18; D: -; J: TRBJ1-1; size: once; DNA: TGTGCCAGCTCATCTACCGGGAGAAACACTGAAGCTTTCTTT; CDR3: CASSSTGRNTEAFF
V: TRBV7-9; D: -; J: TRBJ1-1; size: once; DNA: TGTGCCACCGAACAGAAGAACACTGAAGCTTTCTTT; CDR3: CATEQKNTEAFF
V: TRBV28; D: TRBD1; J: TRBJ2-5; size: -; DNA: TGTGCCAGCAGTTTATTCGCGACAGGGTACGAAGAGACCCAGTACTTC; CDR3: CASSLFATGYEETQYF
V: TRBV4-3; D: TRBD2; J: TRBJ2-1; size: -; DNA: TGCGCCAGCAGCCAAGCACCGCACGTAGCGGGAGCGTCCTACAATGAGCAGTTCTTC; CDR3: CASSQAPHVAGASYNEQFF
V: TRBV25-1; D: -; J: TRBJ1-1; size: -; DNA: TGTGCCAGCAGTGAATTCGCACAGGGCGGCACTGAAGCTTTCTTT; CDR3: CASSEFAQGGTEAFF
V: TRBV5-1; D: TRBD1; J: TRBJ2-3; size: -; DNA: TGCGCCAGCAGCTCCGGGACAGGGGTCACAGATACGCAGTATTTT; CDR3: CASSSGTGVTDTQYF